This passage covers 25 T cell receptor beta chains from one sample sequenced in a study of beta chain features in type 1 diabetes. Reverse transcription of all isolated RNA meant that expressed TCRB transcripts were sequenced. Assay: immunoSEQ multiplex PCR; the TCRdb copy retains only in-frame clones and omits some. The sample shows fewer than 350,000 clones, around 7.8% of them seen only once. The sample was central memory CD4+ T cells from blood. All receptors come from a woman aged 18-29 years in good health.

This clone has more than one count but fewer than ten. The CDR3 reads CASSEFGSLYEQYF. Here the CDR3 DNA reads TGTGCCAGCAGTGAATTCGGCAGCCTATACGAGCAGTACTTC. The rearrangement uses TRBV25-1 and TRBJ2-7, with D unresolved. Trimming removed 1 base from V and 4 bases from J, with 11 bases in between. Germline values: CDR1 MGHDK, CDR2 SYGVNS. The CDR3 contains 14 residues.

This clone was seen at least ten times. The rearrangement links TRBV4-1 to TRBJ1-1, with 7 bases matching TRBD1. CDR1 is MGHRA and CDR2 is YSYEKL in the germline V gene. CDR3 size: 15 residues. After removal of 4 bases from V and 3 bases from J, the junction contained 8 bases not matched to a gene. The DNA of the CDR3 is TGCGCCAGCAGCCTCAGACAGGGTGGGGACACTGAAGCTTTCTTT. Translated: CASSLRQGGDTEAFF.

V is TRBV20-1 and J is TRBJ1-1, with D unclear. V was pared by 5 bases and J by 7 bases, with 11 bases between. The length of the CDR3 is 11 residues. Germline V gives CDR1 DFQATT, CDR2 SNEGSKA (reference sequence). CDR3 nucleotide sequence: TGCAGTGCTTATACCAGGCTTGAAGCTTTCTTT. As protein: CSAYTRLEAFF.

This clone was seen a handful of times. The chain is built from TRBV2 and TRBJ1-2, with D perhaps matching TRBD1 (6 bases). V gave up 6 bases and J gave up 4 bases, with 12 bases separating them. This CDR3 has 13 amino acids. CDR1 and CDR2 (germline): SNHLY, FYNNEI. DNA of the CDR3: TGTGCCAGCAGGGAGGGGGTTGTCTATGGCTACACCTTC. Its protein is CASREGVVYGYTF.

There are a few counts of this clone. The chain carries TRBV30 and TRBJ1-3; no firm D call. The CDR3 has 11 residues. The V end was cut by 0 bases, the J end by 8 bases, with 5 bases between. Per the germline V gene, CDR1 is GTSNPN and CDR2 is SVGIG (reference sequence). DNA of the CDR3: TGTGCCTGGAGTGTAATGGACACCATATATTTT. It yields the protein CAWSVMDTIYF. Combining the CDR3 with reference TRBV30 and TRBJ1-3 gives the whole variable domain SQTIHQWPATLVQPVGSPLSLECTVEGTSNPNLYWYRQAAGRGLQLLFYSVGIGQISSEVPQNLSASRPQDRQFILSSKKLLLSDSGFYLCAWSVMDTIYFGEGSWLTVV.

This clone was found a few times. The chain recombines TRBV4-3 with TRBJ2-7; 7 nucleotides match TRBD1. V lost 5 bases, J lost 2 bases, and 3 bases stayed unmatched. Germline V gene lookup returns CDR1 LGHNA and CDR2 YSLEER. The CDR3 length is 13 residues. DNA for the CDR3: TGCGCCAGCAGCAGGGGGCTCGCCTACGAGCAGTACTTC. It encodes CASSRGLAYEQYF.

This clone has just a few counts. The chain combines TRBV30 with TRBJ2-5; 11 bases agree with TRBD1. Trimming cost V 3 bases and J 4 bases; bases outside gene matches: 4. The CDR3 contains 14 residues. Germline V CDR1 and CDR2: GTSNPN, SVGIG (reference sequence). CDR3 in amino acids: CAWRDRGRSETQYF. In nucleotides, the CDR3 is TGTGCCTGGAGGGACAGGGGGCGGTCAGAGACCCAGTACTTC.

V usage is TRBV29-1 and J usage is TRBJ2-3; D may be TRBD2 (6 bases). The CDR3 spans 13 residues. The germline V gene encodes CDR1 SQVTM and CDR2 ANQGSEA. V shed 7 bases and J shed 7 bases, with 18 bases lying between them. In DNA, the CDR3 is TGCAGCGCCGATAGCGGTAAGCGGAATACGCAGTATTTT. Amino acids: CSADSGKRNTQYF.

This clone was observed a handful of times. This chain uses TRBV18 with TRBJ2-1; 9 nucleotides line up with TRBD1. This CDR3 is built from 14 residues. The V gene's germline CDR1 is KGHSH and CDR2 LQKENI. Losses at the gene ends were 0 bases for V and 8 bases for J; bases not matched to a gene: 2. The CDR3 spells CASSPPGQGDEQFF. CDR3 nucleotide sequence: TGTGCCAGCTCACCACCGGGACAGGGAGATGAGCAGTTCTTC.

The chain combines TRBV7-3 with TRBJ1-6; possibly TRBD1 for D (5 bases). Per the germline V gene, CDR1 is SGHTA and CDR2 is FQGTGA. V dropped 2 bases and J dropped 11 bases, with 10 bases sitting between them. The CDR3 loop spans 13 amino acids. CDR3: CASSLQGDTPLHF. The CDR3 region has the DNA TGTGCCAGCAGCTTACAGGGTGACACACCCCTCCACTTT.

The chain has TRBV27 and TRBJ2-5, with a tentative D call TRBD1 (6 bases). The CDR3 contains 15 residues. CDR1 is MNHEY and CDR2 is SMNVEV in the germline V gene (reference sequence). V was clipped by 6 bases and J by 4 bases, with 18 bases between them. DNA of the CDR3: TGTGCCAGCAGCCCCTGGCAAGGGGGTCGAGAGACCCAGTACTTC. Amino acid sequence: CASSPWQGGRETQYF.

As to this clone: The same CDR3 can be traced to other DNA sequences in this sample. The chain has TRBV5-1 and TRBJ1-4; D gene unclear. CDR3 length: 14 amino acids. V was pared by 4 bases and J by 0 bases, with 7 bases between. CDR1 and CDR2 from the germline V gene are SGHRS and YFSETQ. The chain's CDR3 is CASSPDSTNEKLFF. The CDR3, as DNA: TGCGCCAGCAGCCCGGACTCAACTAATGAAAAACTGTTTTTT.

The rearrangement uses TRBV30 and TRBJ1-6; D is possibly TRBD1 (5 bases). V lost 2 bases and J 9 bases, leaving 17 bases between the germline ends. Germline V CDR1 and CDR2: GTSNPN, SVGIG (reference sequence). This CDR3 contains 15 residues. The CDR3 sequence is CAWSHRDPDRSPLHF. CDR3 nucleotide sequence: TGTGCCTGGAGTCACCGGGACCCCGATCGTTCACCCCTCCACTTT.

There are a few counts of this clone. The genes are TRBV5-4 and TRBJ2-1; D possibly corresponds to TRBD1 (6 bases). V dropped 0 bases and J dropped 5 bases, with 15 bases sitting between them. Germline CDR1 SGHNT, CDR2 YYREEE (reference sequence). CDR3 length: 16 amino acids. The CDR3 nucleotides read TGTGCCAGCAGCTTGGCCGGGGCAGGGGCGGACAATGAGCAGTTCTTC. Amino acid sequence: CASSLAGAGADNEQFF.

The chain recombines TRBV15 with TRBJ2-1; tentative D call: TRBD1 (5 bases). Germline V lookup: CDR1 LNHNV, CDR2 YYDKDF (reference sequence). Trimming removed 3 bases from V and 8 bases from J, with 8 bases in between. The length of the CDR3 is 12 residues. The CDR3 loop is CATSSRVHEQFF. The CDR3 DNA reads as TGTGCCACCAGCAGCAGGGTTCATGAGCAGTTCTTC. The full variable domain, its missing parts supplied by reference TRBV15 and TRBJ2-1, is DAMVIQNPRYQVTQFGKPVTLSCSQTLNHNVMYWYQQKSSQAPKLLFHYYDKDFNNEADTPDNFQSRRPNTSFCFLDIRSPGLGDTAMYLCATSSRVHEQFFGPGTRLTVL.

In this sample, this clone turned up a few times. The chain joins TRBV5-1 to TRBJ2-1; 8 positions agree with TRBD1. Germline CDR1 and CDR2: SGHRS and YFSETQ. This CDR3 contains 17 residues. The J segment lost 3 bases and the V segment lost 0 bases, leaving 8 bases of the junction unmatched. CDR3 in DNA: TGCGCCAGCAGCTTGGGGAAGGAGGACAGGGACTACAATGAGCAGTTCTTC. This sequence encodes CASSLGKEDRDYNEQFF.

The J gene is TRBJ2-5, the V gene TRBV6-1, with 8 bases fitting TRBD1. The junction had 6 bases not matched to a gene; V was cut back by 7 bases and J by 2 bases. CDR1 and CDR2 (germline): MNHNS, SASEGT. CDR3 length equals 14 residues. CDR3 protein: CASTRTGHQETQYF. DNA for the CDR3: TGTGCCAGCACCCGGACAGGGCATCAAGAGACCCAGTACTTC.

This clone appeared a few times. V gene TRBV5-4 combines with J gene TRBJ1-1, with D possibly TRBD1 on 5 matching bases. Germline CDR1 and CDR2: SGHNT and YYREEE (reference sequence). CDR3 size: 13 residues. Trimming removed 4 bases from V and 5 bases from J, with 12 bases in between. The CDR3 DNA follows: TGTGCCAGCAGCCGGGGGGGGAGGACTGAAGCTTTCTTT. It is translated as CASSRGGRTEAFF. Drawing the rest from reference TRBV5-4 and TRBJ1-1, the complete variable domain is ETGVTQSPTHLIKTRGQQVTLRCSSQSGHNTVSWYQQALGQGPQFIFQYYREEENGRGNFPPRFSGLQFPNYSSELNVNALELDDSALYLCASSRGGRTEAFFGQGTRLTVV.

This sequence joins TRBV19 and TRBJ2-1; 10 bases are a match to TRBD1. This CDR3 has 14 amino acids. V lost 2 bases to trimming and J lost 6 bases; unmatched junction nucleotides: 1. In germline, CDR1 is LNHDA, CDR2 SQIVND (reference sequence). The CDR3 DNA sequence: TGTGCCAGTAGTATATGGACAGGGGGCAATGAGCAGTTCTTC. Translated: CASSIWTGGNEQFF.

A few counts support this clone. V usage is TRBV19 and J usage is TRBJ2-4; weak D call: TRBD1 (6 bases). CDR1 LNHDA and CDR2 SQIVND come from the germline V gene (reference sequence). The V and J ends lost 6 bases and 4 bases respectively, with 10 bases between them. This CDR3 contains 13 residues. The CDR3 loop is CASSPGTKNIQYF. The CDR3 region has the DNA TGTGCCAGTAGCCCCGGGACAAAAAACATTCAGTACTTC.

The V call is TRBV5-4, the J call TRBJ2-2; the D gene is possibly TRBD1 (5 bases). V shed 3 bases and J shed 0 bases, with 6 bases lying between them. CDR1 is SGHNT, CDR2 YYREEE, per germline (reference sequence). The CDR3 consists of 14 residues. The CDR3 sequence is CASSSTANTGELFF. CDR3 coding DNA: TGTGCCAGCAGCTCGACAGCGAACACCGGGGAGCTGTTTTTT.

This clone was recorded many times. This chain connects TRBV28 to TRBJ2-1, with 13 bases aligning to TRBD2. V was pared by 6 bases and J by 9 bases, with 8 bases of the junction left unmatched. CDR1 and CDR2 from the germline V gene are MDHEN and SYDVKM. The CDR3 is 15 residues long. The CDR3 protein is CASSLTSGGAGEQFF. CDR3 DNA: TGTGCCAGCAGCCTAACTAGCGGGGGGGCCGGTGAGCAGTTCTTC.

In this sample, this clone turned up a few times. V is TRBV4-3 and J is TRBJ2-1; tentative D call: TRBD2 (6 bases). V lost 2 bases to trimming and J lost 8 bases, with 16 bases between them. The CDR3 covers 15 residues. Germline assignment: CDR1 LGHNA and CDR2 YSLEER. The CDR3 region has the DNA TGCGCCAGCAGCCAACGTACCTGGGGGGAGGATGAGCAGTTCTTC. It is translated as CASSQRTWGEDEQFF.

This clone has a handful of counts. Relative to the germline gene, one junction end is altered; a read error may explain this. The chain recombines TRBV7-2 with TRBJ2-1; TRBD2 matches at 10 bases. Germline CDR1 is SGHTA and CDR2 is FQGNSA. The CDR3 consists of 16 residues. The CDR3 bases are TGTGCCAGCAGCATAGCCTCTAGCGGGAGTTGGGATGAGCAGTTCTTC. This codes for CASSIASSGSWDEQFF.

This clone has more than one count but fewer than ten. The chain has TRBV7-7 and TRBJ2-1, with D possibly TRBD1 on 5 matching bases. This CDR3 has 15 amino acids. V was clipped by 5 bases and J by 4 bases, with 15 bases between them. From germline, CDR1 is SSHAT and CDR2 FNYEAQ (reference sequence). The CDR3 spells CASSPDRGEYNEQFF. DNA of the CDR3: TGTGCCAGCAGCCCAGATAGGGGCGAATACAATGAGCAGTTCTTC.